These 30 T cell receptor beta chains were sequenced from one sample in a study of cytomegalovirus exposure and HLA in healthy donors. Only in-frame clones appear in the TCRdb table, and some are missing; sequencing was by immunoSEQ multiplex PCR. The sample has fewer than 200,000 clones; about 85% are singletons. The sequencing input was PBMCs. Every receptor here comes from a man between 18 and 35 years old in good health and CMV-seropositive.

The chain uses TRBV6-6 and TRBJ2-3, with TRBD2 as a possible D gene (5 bases). This CDR3 comprises 14 residues. V was shortened by 3 bases and J by 8 bases, with 15 bases between the two germline ends. Germline assignment: CDR1 MNHNY and CDR2 SVGAGI (reference sequence). CDR3: CASSYTRADVTQYF. CDR3 nucleotides: TGTGCCAGCAGTTATACGAGGGCCGATGTTACGCAGTATTTT.

The chain carries TRBV5-1 and TRBJ2-1; 12 bases map to TRBD2. V was clipped by 3 bases and J by 8 bases; unmatched bases: 3. The CDR3 extends over 14 amino acids. Germline values: CDR1 SGHRS, CDR2 YFSETQ. The CDR3 is CASSSSGGADEQFF. The DNA for the CDR3 is TGCGCCAGCAGCTCTAGCGGGGGGGCCGATGAGCAGTTCTTC.

The chain combines TRBV11-2 with TRBJ1-3; TRBD1 agrees at 11 bases. With 3 bases clipped from V and 2 bases from J, the junction kept 0 bases outside the gene matches. The CDR3 spans 15 residues. CDR1 is SGHAT and CDR2 is FQNNGV in the germline V gene. The CDR3 here is CASSLDRGPGNTIYF. CDR3 DNA: TGTGCCAGCAGCTTGGACAGGGGGCCTGGAAACACCATATATTTT. Together with reference TRBV11-2 and TRBJ1-3, the CDR3 gives the full variable domain: EAGVAQSPRYKIIEKRQSVAFWCNPISGHATLYWYQQILGQGPKLLIQFQNNGVVDDSQLPKDRFSAERLKGVDSTLKIQPAKLEDSAVYLCASSLDRGPGNTIYFGEGSWLTVV.

The gene calls are TRBV6-5 and TRBJ2-7; D is possibly TRBD1 (5 bases). The germline CDR1 and CDR2 sequences are MNHEY and SVGAGI. The CDR3 spans 16 residues. The V end was cut by 0 bases, the J end by 8 bases, with 20 bases between. The CDR3 loop reads CASSYSMVGPLAKQYF. The CDR3 DNA follows: TGTGCCAGCAGTTACTCGATGGTGGGGCCCCTCGCAAAGCAGTACTTC.

CDR3 in DNA: TGTGCCAGCAGTTTATCCTCCGGGACAGGGGGCCATTCTTCCTACGAGCAGTACTTC. Encoded protein: CASSLSSGTGGHSSYEQYF. The chain employs TRBV27 and TRBJ2-7; 12 bases line up with TRBD1. Trimming took 0 bases from V and 1 from J; bases not matched to a gene: 10. Germline lookup yields CDR1 MNHEY and CDR2 SMNVEV (reference sequence). This CDR3 contains 19 residues.

This CDR3 reads CASRGGYSNQPQHF. CDR3 in DNA: TGTGCCAGCCGAGGGGGTTATAGCAATCAGCCCCAGCATTTT. This chain links TRBV27 with TRBJ1-5; D perhaps matches TRBD1 (6 bases). Germline CDR1 reads MNHEY; CDR2 reads SMNVEV (reference sequence). Trimming removed 8 bases at V and 0 bases at J, with 11 bases between. This CDR3 region has 14 residues.

The chain uses TRBV6-5 and TRBJ2-7; 7 nucleotides align to TRBD1. V dropped 2 bases and J dropped 7; count of bases not matched to a gene: 8. The CDR3 loop spans 14 amino acids. Germline loops: CDR1 MNHEY, CDR2 SVGAGI. In nucleotides, the CDR3 is TGTGCCAGCAGTTACGAGGGACAGTTTCAAGAGCAGTACTTC. It yields the protein CASSYEGQFQEQYF.

The rearrangement links TRBV4-1 to TRBJ2-7; 7 nucleotides align to TRBD1. The CDR3 is 16 amino acids. Trimming cost V 0 bases and J 4 bases; bases outside gene matches: 9. Germline CDR1 and CDR2: MGHRA and YSYEKL. CDR3 sequence: CASSQEPRGLGYEQYF. The CDR3 nucleotides are TGCGCCAGCAGCCAAGAACCGAGGGGGCTTGGGTACGAGCAGTACTTC.

This chain uses TRBV28 with TRBJ1-1; maybe TRBD1 (5 bases). CDR1 and CDR2 from the germline V gene are MDHEN and SYDVKM. The V and J ends lost 9 bases and 2 bases respectively, with 16 bases between them. This CDR3 comprises 14 residues. CDR3 protein: CASHSRGLNTEAFF. As DNA, the CDR3 is TGTGCCAGTCATTCCCGGGGACTAAACACTGAAGCTTTCTTT.

The chain is built from TRBV5-1 and TRBJ2-3; 8 bases are shared with TRBD2. V lost 5 bases, J lost 2 bases, and 4 bases stayed unmatched. CDR3 length equals 14 residues. CDR1 and CDR2 (germline): SGHRS, YFSETQ. The chain's CDR3 is CASSLAGTTDTQYF. The DNA for the CDR3 is TGCGCCAGCAGTTTAGCGGGGACCACAGATACGCAGTATTTT.

The chain joins TRBV5-1 to TRBJ2-1, with TRBD2 identical over 7 bases. CDR1 is SGHRS, CDR2 YFSETQ, per germline. With 0 bases clipped from V and 0 bases from J, the junction kept 3 bases outside the gene matches. There are 16 residues in the CDR3. CDR3 nucleotides: TGCGCCAGCAGCTTGGAGCGGGGCCTCTCCTACAATGAGCAGTTCTTC. Translation: CASSLERGLSYNEQFF.

The rearrangement joins TRBV2 to TRBJ2-7, with D possibly being TRBD2 (5 bases). The germline V gene has CDR1 SNHLY and CDR2 FYNNEI. Trimming shortened V by 7 bases and J by 4 bases, and 20 bases separated the two germline ends. CDR3 size: 15 residues. The CDR3 spells CASTVSRDRRYEQYF. In DNA, the CDR3 is TGTGCCAGCACCGTGTCGAGGGATCGGCGGTACGAGCAGTACTTC.

The chain employs TRBV28 and TRBJ1-5; the D is unclear. In germline, CDR1 is MDHEN, CDR2 SYDVKM. The CDR3 is made up of 13 amino acids. V was clipped by 2 bases and J by 6 bases, with 8 bases between them. In DNA, the CDR3 is TGTGCCAGCAGTTTAATCGGTGGTCAGCCCCAGCATTTT. Translation gives CASSLIGGQPQHF.

This clone turned up a few times. V usage is TRBV28 and J usage is TRBJ1-4; D gene unclear. The length of the CDR3 is 13 residues. The germline gives CDR1 MDHEN, CDR2 SYDVKM. Trimming stripped 5 bases from V and 10 bases from J, with 14 bases between. The CDR3 protein is CASSPPQRGKLFF. CDR3 coding DNA: TGTGCCAGCAGTCCACCCCAGCGGGGAAAACTGTTTTTT. The variable domain in full, completed from reference TRBV28 and TRBJ1-4, reads DVKVTQSSRYLVKRTGEKVFLECVQDMDHENMFWYRQDPGLGLRLIYFSYDVKMKEKGDIPEGYSVSREKKERFSLILESASTNQTSMYLCASSPPQRGKLFFGSGTQLSVL.

This chain links TRBV7-9 with TRBJ2-7; no firm D call. CDR3 length: 12 amino acids. Germline CDR1 reads SEHNR; CDR2 reads FQNEAQ (reference sequence). The V end was cut by 6 bases, the J end by 2 bases, with 8 bases between. CDR3: CASRLNTYEQYF. The CDR3 region has the DNA TGTGCCAGCAGACTCAATACCTACGAGCAGTACTTC.

As DNA, the CDR3 is TGCGCCAGCAGCCCTCTACTAGCGGCGTCCTACGAGCAGTACTTC. This sequence encodes CASSPLLAASYEQYF. The chain couples TRBV4-1 to TRBJ2-7; 8 bases are shared with TRBD2. Germline values: CDR1 MGHRA, CDR2 YSYEKL. V lost 4 bases, J lost 1 base, and 6 bases stayed unmatched. The CDR3 totals 15 residues.

This clone was recorded once. The chain recombines TRBV6-1 with TRBJ1-2; D perhaps matches TRBD1 (6 bases). CDR1 and CDR2 (germline): MNHNS, SASEGT. Trimming took 8 bases from V and 2 from J, leaving 15 bases between them. The CDR3 is 14 residues long. The CDR3 reads CASRILTGNYGYTF. Here the CDR3 DNA reads TGTGCCAGCCGAATCCTGACAGGAAACTATGGCTACACCTTC.

V gene TRBV5-1 combines with J gene TRBJ2-1; 11 bases fit TRBD2. V was pared by 1 base and J by 4 bases, with 1 base of the junction left unmatched. The CDR3 is made up of 15 amino acids. Germline CDR1 and CDR2: SGHRS and YFSETQ. CDR3 DNA sequence: TGCGCCAGCAGCTTGTGGACTAGCGGGTACAATGAGCAGTTCTTC. Its translation is CASSLWTSGYNEQFF.

A remark on this clone: This sample includes further DNA sequences coding for the same CDR3. The gene calls are TRBV19 and TRBJ2-2; TRBD1 is a possible D gene (6 bases). Looked up from germline, CDR1 is LNHDA and CDR2 is SQIVND (reference sequence). V shed 9 bases and J shed 6 bases, with 11 bases lying between them. The CDR3 is 12 residues long. DNA of the CDR3: TGTGCCAGCCGCACAGGGTCCGGGGAGCTGTTTTTT. Translated: CASRTGSGELFF.

The chain links TRBV28 to TRBJ1-1; 7 nucleotides align to TRBD1. V gave up 2 bases and J gave up 12 bases; unmatched junction bases: 15. Germline CDR1 MDHEN, CDR2 SYDVKM. The CDR3 consists of 15 residues. The DNA for the CDR3 is TGTGCCAGCAGTTTAGGGGTCAACAGGGGCGGCGGCCCTTTCTTT. Its translation: CASSLGVNRGGGPFF.

The gene calls are TRBV18 and TRBJ2-3; D gene ambiguous. V was pared by 3 bases and J by 2 bases, with 9 bases between. CDR1 and CDR2 from the germline V gene are KGHSH and LQKENI. The CDR3 extends over 14 amino acids. Written as DNA, the CDR3 is TGTGCCAGCTCACCTCCCAGGTCCACAGATACGCAGTATTTT. Protein product: CASSPPRSTDTQYF.

This clone was seen more than once but under ten times. V is TRBV6-5 and J is TRBJ1-2; no clear D gene. Trimming took off 0 bases at V and 3 bases at J, with 8 bases between the two ends. CDR3 size: 14 residues. Per the germline V gene, CDR1 is MNHEY and CDR2 is SVGAGI. Here the CDR3 reads CASSYSRAYYGYTF. The CDR3 nucleotides read TGTGCCAGCAGTTACTCGAGGGCTTACTATGGCTACACCTTC.

The V gene is TRBV5-6, the J gene TRBJ1-2, with 7 bases that match TRBD1. CDR3 length: 11 amino acids. V shed 6 bases and J 7 bases; nucleotides not matched to a gene: 3. The germline V gene has CDR1 SGHDT and CDR2 YYEEEE. DNA for the CDR3: TGTGCCAGCACCAGGGGGTTTGGCTACACCTTC. Amino acids: CASTRGFGYTF.

This clone was detected once. This chain uses TRBV5-1 with TRBJ2-7, with D perhaps TRBD1 (6 bases). Germline CDR1 reads SGHRS; CDR2 reads YFSETQ. This CDR3 has 14 amino acids. V was pared by 0 bases and J by 3 bases, with 10 bases between. CDR3 amino acids: CASSLVTGIYEQYF. CDR3 nucleotide sequence: TGCGCCAGCAGCTTGGTTACAGGGATCTACGAGCAGTACTTC.

This clone was seen a handful of times. The chain is built from TRBV18 and TRBJ2-1; a possible D gene is TRBD1 (6 bases). Trimming pared 2 bases from V and 7 bases from J, leaving 9 bases between. Germline lookup yields CDR1 KGHSH and CDR2 LQKENI. The CDR3 is 13 residues long. CDR3 sequence: CASSPTQGNEQFF. CDR3 nucleotide sequence: TGTGCCAGCTCACCAACACAGGGTAATGAGCAGTTCTTC.

The J gene is TRBJ2-2, the V gene TRBV9; perhaps TRBD1 as D (6 bases). Germline V gives CDR1 SGDLS, CDR2 YYNGEE. Trimming took off 0 bases at V and 0 bases at J, with 9 bases between the two ends. This CDR3 comprises 16 residues. As DNA, the CDR3 is TGTGCCAGCAGCGTAGGACAGGTATCGAACACCGGGGAGCTGTTTTTT. Translation: CASSVGQVSNTGELFF.

The genes are TRBV5-1 and TRBJ2-7; tentatively, D is TRBD2 (6 bases). Germline lookup yields CDR1 SGHRS and CDR2 YFSETQ. Deletions cut 2 bases from V and 2 bases from J, with 14 bases between. The CDR3 is 15 residues long. CDR3 loop: CASSFSTSRAYEQYF. The CDR3 coding sequence is TGCGCCAGCAGCTTTTCGACTAGTCGGGCCTACGAGCAGTACTTC.

The J gene is TRBJ1-4, the V gene TRBV28; TRBD1 might be the D (5 bases). In germline, CDR1 is MDHEN, CDR2 SYDVKM. This CDR3 is 15 amino acids long. With 6 bases removed from V and 8 bases from J, the gap between germline ends came to 19 bases. CDR3: CASSPGDRSPEKLFF. In nucleotides, the CDR3 is TGTGCCAGCAGCCCGGGGGACCGTTCACCCGAAAAACTGTTTTTT.

V is TRBV27 and J is TRBJ2-1, with 9 bases matching TRBD2. CDR3 length: 18 residues. Trimming at V came to 6 bases and at J to 6 bases, leaving 18 bases not matched to a gene. The germline V gene encodes CDR1 MNHEY and CDR2 SMNVEV (reference sequence). The CDR3: CASRSYLDLAGPPNEQFF. CDR3 nucleotide sequence: TGTGCCAGCAGGTCGTACCTAGACCTAGCGGGACCCCCCAATGAGCAGTTCTTC.

The chain is built from TRBV4-1 and TRBJ1-3, with a weak D call TRBD1 (5 bases). Germline V gene lookup returns CDR1 MGHRA and CDR2 YSYEKL. Deletions cut 4 bases from V and 0 bases from J, with 16 bases between. This CDR3 has 17 amino acids. In DNA form, the CDR3 reads TGCGCCAGCAGCCGTACTACGGGACTGAACTCTGGAAACACCATATATTTT. Translating gives CASSRTTGLNSGNTIYF.